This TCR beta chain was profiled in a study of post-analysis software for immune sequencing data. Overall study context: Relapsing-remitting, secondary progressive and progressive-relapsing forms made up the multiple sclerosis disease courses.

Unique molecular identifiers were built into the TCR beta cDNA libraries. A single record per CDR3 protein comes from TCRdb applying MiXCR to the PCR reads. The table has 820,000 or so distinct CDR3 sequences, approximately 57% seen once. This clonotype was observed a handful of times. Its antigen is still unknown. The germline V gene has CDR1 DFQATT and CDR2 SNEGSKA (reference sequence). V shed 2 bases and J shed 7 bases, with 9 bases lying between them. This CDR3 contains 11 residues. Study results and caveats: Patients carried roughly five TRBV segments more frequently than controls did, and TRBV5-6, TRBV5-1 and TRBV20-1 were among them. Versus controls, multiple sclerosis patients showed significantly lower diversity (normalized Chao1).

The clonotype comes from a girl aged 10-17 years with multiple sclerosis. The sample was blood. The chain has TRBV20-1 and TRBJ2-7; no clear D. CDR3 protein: CSARQAGEQYF. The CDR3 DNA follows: TGCAGTGCTAGACAGGCTGGGGAGCAGTACTTC.